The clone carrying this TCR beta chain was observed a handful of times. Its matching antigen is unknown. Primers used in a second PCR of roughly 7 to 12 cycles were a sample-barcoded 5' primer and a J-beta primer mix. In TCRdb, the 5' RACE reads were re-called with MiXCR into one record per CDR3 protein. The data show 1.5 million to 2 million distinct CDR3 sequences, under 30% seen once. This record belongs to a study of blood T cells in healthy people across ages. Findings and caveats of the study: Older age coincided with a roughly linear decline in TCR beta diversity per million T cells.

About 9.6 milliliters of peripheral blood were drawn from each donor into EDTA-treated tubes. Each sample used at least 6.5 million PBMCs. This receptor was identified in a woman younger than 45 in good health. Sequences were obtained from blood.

CDR3 in amino acids: CASTSPTGGHTEAFF. The CDR3 DNA reads as TGTGCCAGCACCTCCCCAACAGGGGGCCACACTGAAGCTTTCTTT. The V gene is TRBV6-5, the J gene TRBJ1-1; 9 bases fit TRBD1. Germline V gene data show CDR1 as MNHEY and CDR2 as SVGAGI. The CDR3 sequence is 15 residues long. V gave up 7 bases and J gave up 3 bases; unmatched junction bases: 9.